This TCR beta chain was captured by sequencing in a study of blood T cell repertoires in COVID-19. For the study at large: Researchers got acute and convalescent COVID-19 samples from the United States, Italy and Spain. T cells, B-cell-depleted T cells, or PBMCs provided the cDNA or gDNA that served as material.

Original data processing: Cell counts per sample came from amplifying reference gene primers. Only in-frame clones appear in the TCRdb table, and some are missing; sequencing was by immunoSEQ multiplex PCR. V, J and clone size were drawn from that table, and D and trimming were deduced from the DNA. The table lists some 150,000 clones, around 80% of them singletons, with 10% to 15% in the top ten. Deletions cut 6 bases from V and 2 bases from J, with 14 bases between. This CDR3 has 14 residues. Germline lookup yields CDR1 SGHKS and CDR2 YYEKEE (reference sequence). The clonotype comes from a man aged 55 to 70 with active or convalescent COVID-19. Sequenced material: peripheral blood. The J gene is TRBJ1-2, the V gene TRBV5-5, with D hard to call. The CDR3 sequence: CASTPSGGNYGYTF. DNA for the CDR3: TGTGCCAGCACTCCCTCGGGTGGAAACTATGGCTACACCTTC.